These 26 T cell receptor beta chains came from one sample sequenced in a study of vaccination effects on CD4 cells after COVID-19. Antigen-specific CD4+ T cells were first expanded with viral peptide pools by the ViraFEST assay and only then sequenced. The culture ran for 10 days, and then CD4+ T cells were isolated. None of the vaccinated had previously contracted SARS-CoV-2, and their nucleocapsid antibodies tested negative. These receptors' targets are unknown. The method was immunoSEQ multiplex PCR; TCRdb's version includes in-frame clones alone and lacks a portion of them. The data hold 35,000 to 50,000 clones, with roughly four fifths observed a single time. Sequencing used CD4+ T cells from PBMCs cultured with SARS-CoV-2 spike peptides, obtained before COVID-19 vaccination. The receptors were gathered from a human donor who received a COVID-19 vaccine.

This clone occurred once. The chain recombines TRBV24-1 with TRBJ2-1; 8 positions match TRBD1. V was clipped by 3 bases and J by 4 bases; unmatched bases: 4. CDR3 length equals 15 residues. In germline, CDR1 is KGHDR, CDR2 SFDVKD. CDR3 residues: CATSDTRTGYNEQFF. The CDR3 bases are TGTGCCACCAGTGATACCCGGACAGGGTACAATGAGCAGTTCTTC.

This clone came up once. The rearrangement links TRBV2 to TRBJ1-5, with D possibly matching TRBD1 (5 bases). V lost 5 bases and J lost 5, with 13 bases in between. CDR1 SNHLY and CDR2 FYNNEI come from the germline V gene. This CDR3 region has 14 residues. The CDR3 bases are TGTGCCAGCAGTCAGTCCGAGGGGTATCAGCCCCAGCATTTT. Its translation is CASSQSEGYQPQHF.

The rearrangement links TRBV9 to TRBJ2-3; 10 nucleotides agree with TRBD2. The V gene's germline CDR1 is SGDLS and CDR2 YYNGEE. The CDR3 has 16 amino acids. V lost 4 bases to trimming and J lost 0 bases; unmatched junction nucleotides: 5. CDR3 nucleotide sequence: TGTGCCAGCAGCATTAGAGCGGGGGGGAGCACAGATACGCAGTATTTT. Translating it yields CASSIRAGGSTDTQYF.

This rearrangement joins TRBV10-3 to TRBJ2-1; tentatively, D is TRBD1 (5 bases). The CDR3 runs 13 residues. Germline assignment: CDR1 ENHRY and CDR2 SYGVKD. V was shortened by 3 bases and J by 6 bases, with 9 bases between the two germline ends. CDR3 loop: CAISDREINEQFF. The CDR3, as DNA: TGTGCCATCAGTGACAGGGAAATCAATGAGCAGTTCTTC.

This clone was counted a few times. The CDR3 protein is CAWRIGQGLISTEAFF. The DNA for the CDR3 is TGTGCCTGGAGGATAGGACAGGGTTTAATTTCCACTGAAGCTTTCTTT. This chain joins TRBV30 and TRBJ1-1; TRBD1 matches 8 bases. In germline, CDR1 is GTSNPN, CDR2 SVGIG (reference sequence). With 3 bases clipped from V and 4 bases from J, the junction kept 13 bases outside the gene matches. The CDR3 is 16 amino acids.

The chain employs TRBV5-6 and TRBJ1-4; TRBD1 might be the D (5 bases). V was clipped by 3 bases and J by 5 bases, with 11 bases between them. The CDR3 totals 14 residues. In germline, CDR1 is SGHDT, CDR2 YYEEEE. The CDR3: CASSSTGANEKLFF. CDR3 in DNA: TGTGCCAGCAGCTCCACAGGTGCCAATGAAAAACTGTTTTTT.

The CDR3 protein is CATSDFSRGRGETQYF. CDR3 sequence (DNA): TGTGCCACCAGTGATTTCTCGAGGGGGCGCGGGGAGACCCAGTACTTC. The rearrangement joins TRBV24-1 to TRBJ2-5; 7 bases are shared with TRBD1. The V segment lost 1 base and the J segment 5 bases; nucleotides outside the gene matches: 9. Germline V gene data show CDR1 as KGHDR and CDR2 as SFDVKD. The CDR3 sequence is 16 residues long.

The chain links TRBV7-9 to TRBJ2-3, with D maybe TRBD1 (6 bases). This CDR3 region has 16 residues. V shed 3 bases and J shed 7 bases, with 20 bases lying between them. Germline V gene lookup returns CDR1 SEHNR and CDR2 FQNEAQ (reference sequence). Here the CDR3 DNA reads TGTGCCAGCAGCTTCCCAACAGGGAACCTTATCAATACGCAGTATTTT. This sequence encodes CASSFPTGNLINTQYF.

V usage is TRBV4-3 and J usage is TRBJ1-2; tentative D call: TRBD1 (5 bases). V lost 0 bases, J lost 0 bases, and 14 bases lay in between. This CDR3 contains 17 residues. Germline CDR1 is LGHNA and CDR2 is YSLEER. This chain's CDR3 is CASSQELARGTNYGYTF. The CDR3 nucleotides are TGCGCCAGCAGCCAAGAACTGGCACGGGGGACTAACTATGGCTACACCTTC.

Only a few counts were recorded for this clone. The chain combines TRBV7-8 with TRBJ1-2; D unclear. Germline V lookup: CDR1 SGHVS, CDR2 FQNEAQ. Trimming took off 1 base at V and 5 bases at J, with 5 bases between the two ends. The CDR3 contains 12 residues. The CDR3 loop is CASSLGLYGYTF. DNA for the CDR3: TGTGCCAGCAGCTTAGGACTGTATGGCTACACCTTC.

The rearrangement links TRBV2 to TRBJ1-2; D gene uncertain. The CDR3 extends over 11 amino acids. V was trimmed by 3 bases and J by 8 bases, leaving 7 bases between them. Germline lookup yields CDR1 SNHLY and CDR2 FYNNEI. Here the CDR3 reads CASSDKGGYTF. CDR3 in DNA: TGTGCCAGCAGTGACAAGGGCGGCTACACCTTC.

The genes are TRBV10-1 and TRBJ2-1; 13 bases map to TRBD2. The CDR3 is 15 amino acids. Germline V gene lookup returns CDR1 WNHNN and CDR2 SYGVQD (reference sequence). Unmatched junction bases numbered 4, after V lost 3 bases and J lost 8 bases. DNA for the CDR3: TGCGCCAGCAGTGAAGGGACTAGCGGGGCCGATGAGCAGTTCTTC. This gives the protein CASSEGTSGADEQFF.

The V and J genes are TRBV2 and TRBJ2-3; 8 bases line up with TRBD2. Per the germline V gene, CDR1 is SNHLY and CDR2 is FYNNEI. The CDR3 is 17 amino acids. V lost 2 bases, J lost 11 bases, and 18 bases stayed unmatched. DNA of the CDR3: TGTGCCAGCAGTGAAAAGCGGGGGCCTTTCGCCCCCCAGGGGCAGTATTTT. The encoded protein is CASSEKRGPFAPQGQYF.

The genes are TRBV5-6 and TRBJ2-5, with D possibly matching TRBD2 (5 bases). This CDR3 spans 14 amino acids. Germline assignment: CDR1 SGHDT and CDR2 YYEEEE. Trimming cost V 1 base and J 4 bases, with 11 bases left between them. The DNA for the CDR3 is TGTGCCAGCAGCTTGTCCGCTAGCATAGAGACCCAGTACTTC. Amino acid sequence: CASSLSASIETQYF.

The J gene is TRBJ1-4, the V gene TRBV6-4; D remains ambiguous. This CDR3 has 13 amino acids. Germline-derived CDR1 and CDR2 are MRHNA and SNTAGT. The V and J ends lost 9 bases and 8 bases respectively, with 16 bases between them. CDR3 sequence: CARVDLKDEKLFF. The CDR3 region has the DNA TGTGCCAGGGTGGACTTAAAGGACGAAAAACTGTTTTTT.

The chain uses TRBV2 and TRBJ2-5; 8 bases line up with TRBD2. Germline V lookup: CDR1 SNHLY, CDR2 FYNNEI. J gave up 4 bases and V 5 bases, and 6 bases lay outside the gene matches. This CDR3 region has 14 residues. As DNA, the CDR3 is TGTGCCAGCAGTCCTAAGACTAGCGTAGAGACCCAGTACTTC. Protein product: CASSPKTSVETQYF.

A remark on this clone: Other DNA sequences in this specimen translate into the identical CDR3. CDR3 DNA sequence: TGTGCCAGCAGCGTAGCAGGGTTAAACACTGAAGCTTTCTTT. Its translation is CASSVAGLNTEAFF. J is TRBJ1-1 and V is TRBV9; D may be TRBD1 (5 bases). V was shortened by 0 bases and J by 2 bases, with 8 bases between the two germline ends. The CDR3 is made up of 14 amino acids. Looked up from germline, CDR1 is SGDLS and CDR2 is YYNGEE. Based on the CDR3 plus reference TRBV9 and TRBJ1-1, the full variable domain is DSGVTQTPKHLITATGQRVTLRCSPRSGDLSVYWYQQSLDQGLQFLIQYYNGEERAKGNILERFSAQQFPDLHSELNLSSLELGDSALYFCASSVAGLNTEAFFGQGTRLTVV.

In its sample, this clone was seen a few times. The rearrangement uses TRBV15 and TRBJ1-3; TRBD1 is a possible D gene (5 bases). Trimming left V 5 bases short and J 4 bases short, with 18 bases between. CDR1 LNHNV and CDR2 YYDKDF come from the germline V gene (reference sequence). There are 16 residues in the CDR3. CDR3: CATSGQRGLKGNTIYF. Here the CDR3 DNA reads TGTGCCACCAGCGGCCAGCGGGGCCTGAAAGGAAACACCATATATTTT.

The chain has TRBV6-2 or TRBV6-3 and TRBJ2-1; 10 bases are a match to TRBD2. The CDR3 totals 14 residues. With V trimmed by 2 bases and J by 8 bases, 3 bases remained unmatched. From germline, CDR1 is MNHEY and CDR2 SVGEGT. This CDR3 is CASSYALAGYEQFF. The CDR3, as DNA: TGTGCCAGCAGTTACGCACTAGCGGGATATGAGCAGTTCTTC.

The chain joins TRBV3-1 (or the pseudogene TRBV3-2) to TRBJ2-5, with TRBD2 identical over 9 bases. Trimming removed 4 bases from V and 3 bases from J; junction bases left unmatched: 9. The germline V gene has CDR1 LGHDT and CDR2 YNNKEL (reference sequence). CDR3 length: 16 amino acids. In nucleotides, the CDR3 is TGTGCCAGCAGCCGAAGGGAGATAGCGGGGGAAGAGACCCAGTACTTC. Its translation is CASSRREIAGEETQYF.

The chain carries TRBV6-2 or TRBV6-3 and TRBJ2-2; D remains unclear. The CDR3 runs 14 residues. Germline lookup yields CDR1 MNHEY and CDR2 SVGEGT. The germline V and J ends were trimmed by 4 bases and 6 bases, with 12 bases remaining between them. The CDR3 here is CASSSVNFPGELFF. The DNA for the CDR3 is TGTGCCAGCAGTTCCGTAAATTTCCCCGGGGAGCTGTTTTTT.

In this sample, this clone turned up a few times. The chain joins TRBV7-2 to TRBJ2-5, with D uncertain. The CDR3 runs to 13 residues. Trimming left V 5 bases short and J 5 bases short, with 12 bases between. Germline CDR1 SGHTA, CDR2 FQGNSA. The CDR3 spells CASSRRYLETQYF. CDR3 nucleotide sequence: TGTGCCAGCAGCCGCAGATATCTGGAGACCCAGTACTTC.

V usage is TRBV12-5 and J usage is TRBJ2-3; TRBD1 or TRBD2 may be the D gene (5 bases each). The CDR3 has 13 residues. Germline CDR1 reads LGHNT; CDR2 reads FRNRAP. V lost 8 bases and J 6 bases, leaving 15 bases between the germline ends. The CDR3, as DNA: TGTGCTAGTAAGGACGGGGCAAGGGATACGCAGTATTTT. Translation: CASKDGARDTQYF.

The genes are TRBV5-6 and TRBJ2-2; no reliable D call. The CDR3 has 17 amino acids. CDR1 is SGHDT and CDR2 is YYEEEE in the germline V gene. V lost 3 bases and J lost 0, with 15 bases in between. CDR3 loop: CASSSILYRPNTGELFF. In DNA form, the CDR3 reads TGTGCCAGCAGCTCCATTTTATACAGACCGAACACCGGGGAGCTGTTTTTT.

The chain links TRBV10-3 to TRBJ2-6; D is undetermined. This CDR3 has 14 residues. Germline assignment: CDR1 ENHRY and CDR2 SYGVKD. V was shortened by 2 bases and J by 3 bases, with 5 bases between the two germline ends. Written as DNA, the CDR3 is TGTGCCATCAGTGAGCCTCGTGGGGCCAACGTCCTGACTTTC. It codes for CAISEPRGANVLTF.

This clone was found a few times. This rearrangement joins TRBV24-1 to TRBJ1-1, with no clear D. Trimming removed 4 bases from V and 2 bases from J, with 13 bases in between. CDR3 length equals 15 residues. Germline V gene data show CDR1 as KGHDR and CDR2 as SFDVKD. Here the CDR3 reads CATSDDSGRNTEAFF. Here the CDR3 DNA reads TGTGCCACCAGTGACGATAGCGGTAGAAACACTGAAGCTTTCTTT.